This is a list of T cell receptor beta chains from one sample in a study of T cell responses to AZD1222 COVID-19 vaccine. The protocol was immunoSEQ multiplex PCR, while the TCRdb copy is restricted to in-frame clones and leaves out a portion. The table includes about 110,000 clones, around 90% detected once. The source material was peripheral blood, sampled on day 0 of MenACWY control vaccination. Receptor source: an adult in good health. CDR3s include the opening cysteine and the closing phenylalanine or tryptophan. The D gene is left open where the match is weak. Where a row states a size, it is once, few, many or the class of an expanded clone; other rows omit it.

>NA|TRBV7-2|NA|TRBJ1-1
TGTGCCAGCAGGGAAGGGCGGAACACTGAAGCTTTCTTT
CASREGRNTEAFF
>NA|TRBV6-5|TRBD1|TRBJ2-1
TGTGCCAGCAGTTACTCCGGGACAGAATACAATGAGCAGTTCTTC
CASSYSGTEYNEQFF
>NA|TRBV29-1|TRBD1|TRBJ2-2
TGCAGCGTTGTCCAGACAGGGTCAGTTACCGGGGAGCTGTTTTTT
CSVVQTGSVTGELFF
>NA|TRBV6-1|NA|TRBJ1-4
TGTGCCAGCAGTGAAGTGGTTGAGCTAGAAAAACTGTTTTTT
CASSEVVELEKLFF
>once|TRBV18|TRBD1|TRBJ1-4
TGTGCCAGCTCACCATCCATGACAGGGGTTAATGAAAAACTGTTTTTT
CASSPSMTGVNEKLFF
>NA|TRBV7-9|TRBD1|TRBJ1-2
TGTGCCAGCAGCTTAGGGAGGGGACAGGGAAGCTATGGCTACACCTTC
CASSLGRGQGSYGYTF
>NA|TRBV6-5|NA|TRBJ2-3
TGTGCCAGCAGTCCGCCACAGAGCACAGATACGCAGTATTTT
CASSPPQSTDTQYF
>NA|TRBV28|NA|TRBJ1-5
TGTGCCAGCAGCCGGGATCGCAATCAGCCCCAGCATTTT
CASSRDRNQPQHF
>NA|TRBV5-1|TRBD2|TRBJ2-1
TGCGCCAGCAGCTGGCGGACTAGCGGGGGCGCTGAGCAGTTCTTC
CASSWRTSGGAEQFF
>NA|TRBV6-6|NA|TRBJ2-4
TGTGCCAGCAGTGGACTAAGGGTGGCCAAAAACATTCAGTACTTC
CASSGLRVAKNIQYF
>NA|TRBV6-5|NA|TRBJ1-1
TGTGCCACTCAGTTTCACACTGAAGCTTTCTTT
CATQFHTEAFF
>NA|TRBV7-3|TRBD1|TRBJ1-1
TGTGCCAGCAGCTTAATAGGGGGCGAAGCTTTCTTT
CASSLIGGEAFF
>NA|TRBV14|TRBD2|TRBJ2-1
TGTGCCAGCAGCCTTCAGCGGGGGGAGATCAATGAGCAGTTCTTC
CASSLQRGEINEQFF
>NA|TRBV19|NA|TRBJ1-5
TGTGCCAGTGCCGGGGTTAGCAATCAGCCCCAGCATTTT
CASAGVSNQPQHF
>NA|TRBV12-3/TRBV12-4|NA|TRBJ1-1
TGTGCCAGCAGTTTAATCATTTCTGAAGCTTTCTTT
CASSLIISEAFF
>NA|TRBV20-1|NA|TRBJ1-5
TGCAGTGCTAGTGAGCAGGGGCTAACGAGGGGCCAGCCCCAGCATTTT
CSASEQGLTRGQPQHF
>NA|TRBV7-9|NA|TRBJ2-7
TGTGCCAGCAGGGCGGGGGCAGGGGGAGAGCAGTACTTC
CASRAGAGGEQYF
>NA|TRBV19|NA|TRBJ1-1
TGTGCCAGTAGTATGGTCGAGAACACTGAAGCTTTCTTT
CASSMVENTEAFF
>NA|TRBV7-3|NA|TRBJ1-1
TGTGCCAGCAGCTTTGACGCAGCACCTAACACTGAAGCTTTCTTT
CASSFDAAPNTEAFF
>NA|TRBV29-1|NA|TRBJ2-3
TGCAGCGTTGAAGGGGACGGGAACACAGATACGCAGTATTTT
CSVEGDGNTDTQYF
>NA|TRBV6-4|NA|TRBJ1-1
TGTGCCAGCAGTTGGACGGTGAACACTGAAGCTTTCTTT
CASSWTVNTEAFF
>NA|TRBV25-1|TRBD1|TRBJ2-7
TGTGCCAGCAGAGCACAGGGGTACGAGCAGTACTTC
CASRAQGYEQYF
>NA|TRBV6-5|NA|TRBJ2-7
TGTGCCAGCAGTCCTGGGCGGGCCCCCTCCTACGAGCAGTACTTC
CASSPGRAPSYEQYF
>NA|TRBV7-2|TRBD1|TRBJ2-7
TGTGCCAGCAGCTTAGGGGCAGGGGGCGGCTACGAGCAGTACTTC
CASSLGAGGGYEQYF
>NA|TRBV5-4|TRBD2|TRBJ2-7
TGTGCCAGCAGCTTACGTCGGGGGGGCCGTCCTTACGAGCAGTACTTC
CASSLRRGGRPYEQYF
>NA|TRBV7-9|TRBD1|TRBJ1-1
TGTGCCAGCAGCTCCAGGACAGGTATGAACACTGAAGCTTTCTTT
CASSSRTGMNTEAFF
>NA|TRBV6-5|NA|TRBJ1-1
TGTGCCAGCAGCCCCGATCCCAACACTGAAGCTTTCTTT
CASSPDPNTEAFF
>NA|TRBV19|TRBD1|TRBJ1-2
TGTGCCAGTAGGTATGGGACAGGGAACTATGGCTACACCTTC
CASRYGTGNYGYTF
>NA|TRBV30|TRBD2|TRBJ2-5
TGTGCCTGGAGTGTAGGACTAGCGGGGGCACAAGAGACCCAGTACTTC
CAWSVGLAGAQETQYF
>NA|TRBV18|NA|TRBJ1-1
TGTGCCAGCTCACCGCCTGTAACGTTGAACACTGAAGCTTTCTTT
CASSPPVTLNTEAFF
>NA|TRBV9|TRBD1|TRBJ2-3
TGTGCCAGCAGCTTTCAGGGGGCAGATACGCAGTATTTT
CASSFQGADTQYF
>NA|TRBV28|NA|TRBJ2-3
TGTGCCAGCAGTCTGAAGGGGGATACGCAGTATTTT
CASSLKGDTQYF
>NA|TRBV7-2|TRBD1|TRBJ1-5
TGTGCCAGCAGCTTAGCGGGGACAGGGAATCAGCCCCAGCATTTT
CASSLAGTGNQPQHF
>few|TRBV27|NA|TRBJ1-2
TGTGCCAGCAGTTTATCTGCTCCAGGGTATGGGGAAGACTATGGCTACACCTTC
CASSLSAPGYGEDYGYTF
>NA|TRBV28|NA|TRBJ1-5
TGTGCCAGCAGTTCACAAACCAATCAGCCCCAGCATTTT
CASSSQTNQPQHF
>NA|TRBV2|NA|TRBJ2-3
TGTGCCAGCAGCGAAGGACAGACAGATACGCAGTATTTT
CASSEGQTDTQYF
>NA|TRBV7-9|NA|TRBJ1-1
TGTGCCAGCAGCTTAGGGGGGAACGCGAGGGCTGAAGCTTTCTTT
CASSLGGNARAEAFF
>NA|TRBV28|NA|TRBJ1-2
TGTGCCAGCGGGGGATCCCTCCATAAAGGCTACACCTTC
CASGGSLHKGYTF
>NA|TRBV6-1|TRBD2|TRBJ2-7
TGTGCCAGCAGTGAAGCGCTTCGGGCGGCGGGGGGCTACTTTTACTCCTACGAGCAGTACTTC
CASSEALRAAGGYFYSYEQYF